This T cell receptor beta chain was obtained from a study of blood T cells in healthy people across ages. PCR was performed a second time for about 7 to 11 cycles using a sample-barcoded 5' primer and a J-beta primer mix. Each cDNA molecule, via a template-switch adaptor with 12 random nucleotides, was tagged. TCRdb re-called the 5' RACE reads through MiXCR, storing one row per CDR3 protein. In the table there are around 1,700,000 distinct CDR3 sequences, over 25% of which are singletons. The extraction recovered at least 6 micrograms of total RNA per sample. Whole-study findings and limits: More naive CD4+ cells and higher diversity marked long-lived donors relative to aged donors.

As to this clonotype: What it recognizes is unknown.

The sequence was obtained from a woman in her 30s in good health. Sequenced input: blood.

Written as DNA, the CDR3 is TGCGCCAGCAGCCAAAGGCTTGGGACTAGCGGGAGCGGGGGCTTGCAGATCGAGCAGTACTTC. Translating it yields CASSQRLGTSGSGGLQIEQYF. The chain links TRBV4-3 to TRBJ2-7, with 14 positions matching TRBD2. V gave up 2 bases and J gave up 6 bases; unmatched junction bases: 21. The CDR3 has 21 residues. From germline, CDR1 is LGHNA and CDR2 YSLEER.